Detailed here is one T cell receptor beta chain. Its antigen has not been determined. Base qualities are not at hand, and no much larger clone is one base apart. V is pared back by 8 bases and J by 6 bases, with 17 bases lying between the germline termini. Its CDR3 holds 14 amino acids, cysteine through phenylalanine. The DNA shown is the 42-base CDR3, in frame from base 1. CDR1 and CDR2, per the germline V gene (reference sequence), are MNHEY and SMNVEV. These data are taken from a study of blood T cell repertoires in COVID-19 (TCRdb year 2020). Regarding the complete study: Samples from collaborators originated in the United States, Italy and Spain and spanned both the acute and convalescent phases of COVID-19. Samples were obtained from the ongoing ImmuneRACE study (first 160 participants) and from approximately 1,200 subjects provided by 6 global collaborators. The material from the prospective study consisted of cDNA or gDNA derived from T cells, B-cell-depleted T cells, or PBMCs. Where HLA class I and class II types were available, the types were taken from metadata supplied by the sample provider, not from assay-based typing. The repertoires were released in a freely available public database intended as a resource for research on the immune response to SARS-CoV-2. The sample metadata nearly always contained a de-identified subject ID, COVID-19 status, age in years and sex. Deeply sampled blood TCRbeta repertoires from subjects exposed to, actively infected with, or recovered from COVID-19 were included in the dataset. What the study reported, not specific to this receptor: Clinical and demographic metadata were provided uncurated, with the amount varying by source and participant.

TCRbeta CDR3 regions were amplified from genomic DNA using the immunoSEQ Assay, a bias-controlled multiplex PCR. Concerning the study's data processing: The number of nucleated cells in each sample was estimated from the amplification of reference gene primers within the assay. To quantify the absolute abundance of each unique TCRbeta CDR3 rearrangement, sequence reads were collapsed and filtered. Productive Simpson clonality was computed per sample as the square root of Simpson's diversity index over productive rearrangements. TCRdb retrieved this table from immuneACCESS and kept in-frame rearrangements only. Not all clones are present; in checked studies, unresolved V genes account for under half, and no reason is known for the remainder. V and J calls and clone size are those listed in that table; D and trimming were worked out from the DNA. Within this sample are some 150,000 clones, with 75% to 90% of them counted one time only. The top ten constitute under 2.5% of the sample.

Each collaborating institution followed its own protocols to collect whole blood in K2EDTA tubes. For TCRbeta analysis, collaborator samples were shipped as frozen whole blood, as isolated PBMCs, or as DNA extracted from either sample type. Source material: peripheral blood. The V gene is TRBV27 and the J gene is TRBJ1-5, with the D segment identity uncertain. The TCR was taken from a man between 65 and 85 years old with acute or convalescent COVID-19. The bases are TGTGCCAGCGGCTCCCCGGAGCAAGGTCAGCCCCAGCATTTT. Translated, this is CASGSPEQGQPQHF.